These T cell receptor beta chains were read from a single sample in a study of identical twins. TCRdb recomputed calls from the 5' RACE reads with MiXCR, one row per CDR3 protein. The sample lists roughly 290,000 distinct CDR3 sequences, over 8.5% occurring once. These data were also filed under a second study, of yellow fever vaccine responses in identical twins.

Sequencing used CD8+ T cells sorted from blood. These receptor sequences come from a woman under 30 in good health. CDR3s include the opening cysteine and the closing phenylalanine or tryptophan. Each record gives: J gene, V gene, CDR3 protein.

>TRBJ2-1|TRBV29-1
CSVEYSTYNEQFF
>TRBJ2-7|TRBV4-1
CASSQIQGDPSYEQYF
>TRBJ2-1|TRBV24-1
CATSDHHSNEQFF
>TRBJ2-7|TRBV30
CAWMATGGPYEQYF
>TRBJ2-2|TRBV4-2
CASSPGTGNTGELFF
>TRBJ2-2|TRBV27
CASTNGGNTGELFF
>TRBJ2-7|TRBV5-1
CASSLTGQGAYEQYF
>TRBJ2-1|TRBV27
CASSFSRNEQFF
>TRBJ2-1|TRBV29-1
CSVVGGASYNEQFF
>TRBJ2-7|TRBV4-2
CASSPSWGSGYEQYF
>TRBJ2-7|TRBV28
CASSHPGGGFYEQYF
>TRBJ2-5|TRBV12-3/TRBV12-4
CASSFWMYRDRQETQYF
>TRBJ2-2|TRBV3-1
CASSQPTSGGPHTGELFF
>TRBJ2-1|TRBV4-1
CASSQDPGLGNNEQFF
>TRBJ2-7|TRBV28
CASSLGGGEEQYF
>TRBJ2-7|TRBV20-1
CSATGLSYEQYF
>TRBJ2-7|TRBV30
CAWSDLAGGPYEQYF
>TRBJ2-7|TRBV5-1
CASSFVAGDVYEQYF
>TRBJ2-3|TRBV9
CASSGEGGGGEDTQYF
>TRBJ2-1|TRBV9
CASSYQGRGASDEQFF
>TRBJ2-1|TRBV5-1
CASSLGRGQGSNEQFF
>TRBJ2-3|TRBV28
CASSLRQGADYTDTQYF
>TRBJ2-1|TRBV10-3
CAISTLGGNNEQFF
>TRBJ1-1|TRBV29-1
CSVVASVTEAFF
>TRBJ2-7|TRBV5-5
CASSPTPGQFYEQYF
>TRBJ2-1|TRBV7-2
CASSLELRRHYNEQFF
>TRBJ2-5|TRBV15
CATSTDEGLAGDTQYF
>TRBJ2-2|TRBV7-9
CASSLSGLTTNTGELFF
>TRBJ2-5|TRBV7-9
CASSPRDGLALRETQYF
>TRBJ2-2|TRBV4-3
CASSQDVGTVNGELFF
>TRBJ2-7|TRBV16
CASSEPYEQYF
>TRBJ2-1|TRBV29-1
CSAGTSGNEQFF
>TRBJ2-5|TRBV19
CASRPTSGGQETQYF
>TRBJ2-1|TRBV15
CATSRVGWEQFF
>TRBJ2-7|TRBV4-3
CATFGGRQYEQYF